A selection of T cell receptor beta chains follows, all from one sample in a study of brain T cells in children with intractable seizures. The table came from immunoSEQ multiplex PCR; TCRdb's copy has only in-frame clones and leaves some out. The table lists about 76,000 clones, just over 90% of them singletons. This specimen was peripheral blood, taken at surgery. Every receptor here comes from a boy younger than two with tuberous sclerosis and intractable seizures. Both conserved end residues are part of each CDR3. Each record gives: clone size, V gene, D gene, J gene, CDR3 protein, CDR3 DNA. The D gene is left open where the match is weak. The listing skips clone size in some rows; elsewhere it reads once, few, many or a size class.

>few|TRBV6-5|.|TRBJ1-1
CASSYGLGNTEAFF
TGTGCCAGCAGTTACGGGTTGGGGAACACTGAAGCTTTCTTT
>.|TRBV5-1|.|TRBJ1-1
CASSLVGVTTEAFF
TGCGCCAGCAGCTTGGTTGGGGTGACCACTGAAGCTTTCTTT
>.|TRBV7-6|.|TRBJ2-3
CASSFPRGGSTDTQYF
TGTGCCAGCAGCTTCCCCAGGGGCGGGAGCACAGATACGCAGTATTTT
>.|TRBV6-1|.|TRBJ2-7
CASSLPGAEQYF
TGTGCCAGCAGTCTACCCGGGGCCGAGCAGTACTTC
>.|TRBV6-5|TRBD2|TRBJ2-1
CASSLSGGAEFF
TGTGCCAGCAGTTTAAGCGGGGGGGCCGAGTTCTTC
>once|TRBV7-3|.|TRBJ2-3
CASSYTHTDTQYF
TGTGCCAGCAGCTACACCCACACAGATACGCAGTATTTT
>.|TRBV4-1|TRBD1|TRBJ1-6
CASSLLQGANSPLHF
TGCGCCAGCAGCCTACTACAGGGGGCGAATTCACCCCTCCACTTT
>.|TRBV28|.|TRBJ2-7
CASSLGAGTAKGGQYF
TGTGCCAGCAGTTTGGGGGCCGGGACTGCCAAGGGTGGGCAGTACTTC
>.|TRBV11-3|.|TRBJ2-4
CASSLFSLGKVKNIQYF
TGTGCCAGCAGCTTATTCTCTCTTGGGAAGGTCAAAAACATTCAGTACTTC
>.|TRBV13|.|TRBJ2-7
CASSLGGRVEQYF
TGTGCCAGCAGCTTAGGAGGAAGGGTCGAGCAGTACTTC
>once|TRBV15|.|TRBJ2-3
CATSISLRGPDTQYF
TGTGCCACCAGCATATCTTTGCGGGGACCAGATACGCAGTATTTT
>.|TRBV19|.|TRBJ2-7
CSSCVYHRAGKPYEQYF
TGTTCCAGTTGTGTGTATCACAGGGCAGGGAAACCCTACGAGCAGTACTTC
>once|TRBV12-3/TRBV12-4|.|TRBJ2-3
CASSLGRPDTQYF
TGTGCCAGCAGTTTAGGTCGTCCAGATACGCAGTATTTT
>.|TRBV6-5|TRBD2|TRBJ2-5
CASTTLTSGQETQYF
TGTGCCAGCACCACGTTGACTAGCGGTCAAGAGACCCAGTACTTC
>.|TRBV24-1|.|TRBJ1-3
CATSGGRPGSGNTIYF
TGTGCCACCAGTGGCGGCAGACCGGGCTCTGGAAACACCATATATTTT
>.|TRBV24-1|TRBD1|TRBJ1-1
CATSDRGQAFF
TGTGCCACCAGTGACAGGGGGCAAGCTTTCTTT
>.|TRBV18|TRBD1|TRBJ1-5
CASSPSGTGPNQPQHF
TGTGCCAGCTCACCATCTGGGACAGGGCCTAATCAGCCCCAGCATTTT
>.|TRBV19|.|TRBJ2-7
CASSEGGSVYEQYF
TGTGCCAGTAGCGAAGGGGGGTCGGTTTACGAGCAGTACTTC
>.|TRBV6-5|.|TRBJ2-7
CASSYSNRNEQYF
TGTGCCAGCAGTTACTCGAACAGAAACGAGCAGTACTTC
>.|TRBV19|TRBD1|TRBJ1-2
CASSIGTLGTVYGYTF
TGTGCCAGTAGTATAGGAACCCTCGGGACAGTCTATGGCTACACCTTC
>.|TRBV7-6|TRBD2|TRBJ2-1
CASSFPSGGAHEQFF
TGTGCCAGCAGCTTCCCTAGCGGGGGGGCGCATGAGCAGTTCTTC
>once|TRBV27|.|TRBJ1-5
CASSLSGGQPQHF
TGTGCCAGCAGTTTATCGGGGGGTCAGCCCCAGCATTTT
>.|TRBV5-4|.|TRBJ1-1
CASSFLGGNTEAFF
TGTGCCAGCAGCTTCCTCGGGGGGAACACTGAAGCTTTCTTT
>.|TRBV9|.|TRBJ1-1
CASSVVPGTEAFF
TGTGCCAGCAGCGTAGTACCGGGGACTGAAGCTTTCTTT
>.|TRBV6-5|TRBD2|TRBJ2-7
CASSRTSGDYEQYF
TGTGCCAGCAGCAGGACTAGCGGGGACTACGAGCAGTACTTC
>.|TRBV29-1|.|TRBJ1-2
CSVEGDRAPAGSYGYTF
TGCAGCGTTGAAGGGGATCGGGCCCCCGCGGGGAGCTATGGCTACACCTTC
>.|TRBV4-1|TRBD1|TRBJ1-2
CASSQAHRTGGDGYTF
TGCGCCAGCAGCCAGGCACACCGGACAGGGGGAGATGGCTACACCTTC